These 19 T cell receptor beta chains share one sample of origin, sequenced in a study of cytomegalovirus exposure and HLA in healthy donors. Primers for the PCR totalled 60 Vbeta and 13 Jbeta. Produced via immunoSEQ multiplex PCR; TCRdb's table is partial and in-frame only. Among around 70,000 clones listed, about 66% were seen once. Material: PBMCs. The receptors here all came from a man aged 55-75 years in good health and CMV-seropositive.

This chain connects TRBV9 to TRBJ2-1, with TRBD2 matching 11 bases. V shed 4 bases, J shed 4 bases, and the junction held 7 bases outside the gene matches. The germline CDR1 and CDR2 sequences are SGDLS and YYNGEE. The CDR3 totals 16 residues. DNA of the CDR3: TGTGCCAGCAGCACCAGACTAGCGGGAACTTACAATGAGCAGTTCTTC. The encoded protein is CASSTRLAGTYNEQFF.

This clone was counted between two and nine times. CDR3 sequence: CASSLVWAETQYF. The CDR3 coding sequence is TGTGCCAGCAGCTTAGTCTGGGCAGAGACCCAGTACTTC. The chain recombines TRBV7-8 with TRBJ2-5; no clear D gene. CDR1 is SGHVS, CDR2 FQNEAQ, per germline. V gave up 1 base and J gave up 4 bases, with 7 bases separating them. The length of the CDR3 is 13 residues. Full variable domain (rest looked up from reference TRBV7-8 and TRBJ2-5): GAGVSQSPRYKVAKRGQDVALRCDPISGHVSLFWYQQALGQGPEFLTYFQNEAQLDKSGLPSDRFFAERPEGSVSTLKIQRTQQEDSAVYLCASSLVWAETQYFGPGTRLLVL.

The V call is TRBV6-5, the J call TRBJ1-5; D ambiguous. Germline V gene sequence: CDR1 MNHEY, CDR2 SVGAGI. The CDR3 covers 13 residues. V was pared by 10 bases and J by 6 bases, with 16 bases between. The CDR3 DNA follows: TGTGCCACTAGGGAGGGTGGAGGTCAGCCCCAGCATTTT. This translates into CATREGGGQPQHF.

The genes are TRBV28 and TRBJ2-7, with 12 bases matching TRBD2. The germline V gene encodes CDR1 MDHEN and CDR2 SYDVKM. After removal of 5 bases from V and 2 bases from J, the junction contained 4 bases not matched to a gene. The CDR3 runs 15 residues. The CDR3 DNA reads as TGTGCCAGCAGTGGTCTAGCGGGAGGGCCCTACGAGCAGTACTTC. Amino acids: CASSGLAGGPYEQYF.

The chain is built from TRBV7-8 and TRBJ2-7; the match to TRBD1 covers 9 bases. The CDR3 length is 17 residues. Germline CDR1 reads SGHVS; CDR2 reads FQNEAQ. With 1 base clipped from V and 2 bases from J, the junction kept 9 bases outside the gene matches. The chain's CDR3 is CASSLEGYGTGTYEQYF. In nucleotides, the CDR3 is TGTGCCAGCAGCTTAGAGGGGTATGGGACAGGGACCTACGAGCAGTACTTC.

The chain employs TRBV6-1 and TRBJ1-2; no reliable D call. The CDR3 contains 15 residues. In germline, CDR1 is MNHNS, CDR2 SASEGT. The ends were cut back, 4 bases at V and 3 bases at J, with 15 bases in the middle. The CDR3 loop is CASSVRRQADYGYTF. The CDR3 DNA follows: TGTGCCAGCAGTGTGCGTCGGCAGGCCGACTATGGCTACACCTTC.

A word on this clone: One end of the junction is discordant with germline, which a read error may explain. The V and J genes are TRBV6-5 and TRBJ1-1; the match to TRBD1 covers 7 bases. This CDR3 comprises 16 residues. The germline gives CDR1 MNHEY, CDR2 SVGAGI. CDR3 amino acids: CASSYGRGERGTEAFF. CDR3 DNA sequence: TGTGCCAGCAGTTACGGCAGGGGGGAGAGGGGCACTGAAGCTTTTTTT.

The chain links TRBV4-1 to TRBJ2-1; 12 bases are a match to TRBD1. CDR1 and CDR2 (germline): MGHRA, YSYEKL. After removal of 4 bases from V and 9 bases from J, the junction contained 7 bases not matched to a gene. The CDR3 is made up of 15 amino acids. This CDR3 reads CASSLAGTGGPEQFF. CDR3 nucleotide sequence: TGCGCCAGCAGCCTAGCCGGGACAGGGGGCCCTGAGCAGTTCTTC.

The chain is built from TRBV5-1 and TRBJ2-3; the match to TRBD2 covers 8 bases. This CDR3 comprises 16 residues. The V gene's germline CDR1 is SGHRS and CDR2 YFSETQ. V dropped 2 bases and J dropped 2; count of bases not matched to a gene: 7. CDR3 bases: TGCGCCAGCAGCTTTTCAGCGGGGGCCAACACAGATACGCAGTATTTT. Its translation is CASSFSAGANTDTQYF.

This clone was found a few times. The rearrangement joins TRBV7-9 to TRBJ2-1, with 10 bases aligning to TRBD2. The length of the CDR3 is 14 residues. V trimming: 4 bases; J trimming: 8 bases; junction bases outside the gene matches: 5. Germline CDR1 is SEHNR and CDR2 is FQNEAQ (reference sequence). CDR3 bases: TGTGCCAGCAGCTCAAGCGGGAGGGCCCATGAGCAGTTCTTC. This codes for CASSSSGRAHEQFF.

The chain combines TRBV2 with TRBJ2-6; no firm D call. Germline V gene sequence: CDR1 SNHLY, CDR2 FYNNEI. This CDR3 contains 14 residues. Between the trimmed V and J ends, which lost 7 bases and 0 bases, there was a span of 7 bases. The CDR3 reads CASNQDSGANVLTF. For the CDR3, the DNA is TGTGCCAGCAATCAGGACTCTGGGGCCAACGTCCTGACTTTC.

The CDR3 DNA is TGTGCCAGCAGCCATGGGACAGGGGATCGGGAAAAACTGTTTTTT. This gives the protein CASSHGTGDREKLFF. The chain joins TRBV16 to TRBJ1-4; 10 nucleotides match TRBD1. The length of the CDR3 is 15 residues. J lost 8 bases, V lost 3 bases, and 6 bases had no gene match. Germline-derived CDR1 and CDR2 are KGHSY and FQNENV.

The chain couples TRBV6-1 to TRBJ2-5; unclear D gene. V dropped 3 bases and J dropped 9 bases, with 14 bases sitting between them. This CDR3 region has 13 residues. Germline V gives CDR1 MNHNS, CDR2 SASEGT. Written as DNA, the CDR3 is TGTGCCAGCAGTGATTGGGCTGAACGGCCCCAGTACTTC. Protein sequence: CASSDWAERPQYF.

This chain uses TRBV2 with TRBJ1-2, with 8 nucleotides matching TRBD1. The germline CDR1 and CDR2 sequences are SNHLY and FYNNEI. After removal of 5 bases from V and 4 bases from J, the junction contained 6 bases not matched to a gene. The CDR3 runs to 14 residues. The CDR3 region is CASSPGGASYGYTF. Written as DNA, the CDR3 is TGTGCCAGCAGTCCAGGGGGCGCGTCCTATGGCTACACCTTC.

This clone was counted only a few times. Relative to the germline gene, one junction end is altered; a read error may explain this. The J gene is TRBJ2-1, the V gene TRBV7-7; possible D gene TRBD2, 8 bases. Per the germline V gene, CDR1 is SSHAT and CDR2 is FNYEAQ (reference sequence). The CDR3 runs to 16 residues. The CDR3: CASSLAGGSGNNEQFF. The CDR3 DNA sequence: TGTGCTAGCAGCTTAGCAGGGGGTAGCGGGAACAATGAGCAGTTCTTC. The variable domain in full, completed from reference TRBV7-7 and TRBJ2-1, reads GAGVSQSPRYKVTKRGQDVTLRCDPISSHATLYWYQQALGQGPEFLTYFNYEAQPDKSGLPSDRFSAERPEGSISTLTIQRTEQRDSAMYRCASSLAGGSGNNEQFFGPGTRLTVL.

The chain couples TRBV28 to TRBJ2-7, with TRBD2 identical over 14 bases. The CDR3 contains 13 residues. CDR1 is MDHEN and CDR2 is SYDVKM in the germline V gene. Trimming at V came to 9 bases and at J to 5 bases, leaving 3 bases not matched to a gene. The CDR3 spells CASGTSGRNEQYF. In DNA form, the CDR3 reads TGTGCCAGTGGGACTAGCGGGAGAAACGAGCAGTACTTC.

J is TRBJ2-3 and V is TRBV7-2; maybe TRBD1 (6 bases). Germline CDR1 SGHTA, CDR2 FQGNSA. CDR3 length: 15 amino acids. Trimming shortened V by 2 bases and J by 6 bases, and 15 bases separated the two germline ends. The CDR3 sequence is CASSLRGHPGDTQYF. The CDR3 bases are TGTGCCAGCAGCTTAAGGGGACATCCGGGGGATACGCAGTATTTT. The whole variable domain, remainder taken from reference TRBV7-2 and TRBJ2-3, is GAGVSQSPSNKVTEKGKDVELRCDPISGHTALYWYRQSLGQGLEFLIYFQGNSAPDKSGLPSDRFSAERTGGSVSTLTIQRTQQEDSAVYLCASSLRGHPGDTQYFGPGTRLTVL.

This rearrangement joins TRBV11-2 to TRBJ2-7, with 11 bases matching TRBD2. CDR3 length equals 15 residues. With 3 bases clipped from V and 5 bases from J, the junction kept 6 bases outside the gene matches. Germline CDR1 is SGHAT and CDR2 is FQNNGV. Written as DNA, the CDR3 is TGTGCCAGCAGCTTGGGATCACTAGCGGGAGACGAGCAGTACTTC. It codes for CASSLGSLAGDEQYF.

This clone was counted a single time. The chain is built from TRBV5-6 and TRBJ1-2; D may be TRBD1 (5 bases). This CDR3 is 13 amino acids long. Germline V gene data show CDR1 as SGHDT and CDR2 as YYEEEE. V was trimmed by 4 bases and J by 4 bases, leaving 11 bases between them. Written as DNA, the CDR3 is TGTGCCAGCAGCCCGGGACTGAGCTATGGCTACACCTTC. Amino acids: CASSPGLSYGYTF.